The sequence of this TCR beta chain was determined in a study of pediatric ulcerative colitis. The study's findings and limits: In rectum, acute severe colitis had expanded clones and less diversity.

Rectal tissue came from one to two pinch biopsies taken at colonoscopy. Sequencing depth was up to 500,000 reads per sample. Data came from immunoSEQ multiplex PCR; TCRdb stores just in-frame clones and leaves some out. The data contain about 35,000 clones, roughly 77% of them singletons. Per the germline V gene, CDR1 is SGHTS and CDR2 is YDEGEE. V lost 1 base and J lost 1, with 8 bases in between. This CDR3 is built from 15 residues. On this clone: Its specificity is unknown.

The rearrangement joins TRBV5-8 to TRBJ2-2; D is unresolved. This sequence originates from a boy between 10 and 17 years old with mild ulcerative colitis. Sample: gut tissue. The CDR3 spells CASSLLQLNTGELFF. CDR3 DNA: TGTGCCAGCAGCTTGTTACAACTGAACACCGGGGAGCTGTTTTTT. Complete variable domain (other parts from reference TRBV5-8 and TRBJ2-2): EAGVTQSPTHLIKTRGQQATLRCSPISGHTSVYWYQQALGLGLQFLLWYDEGEERNRGNFPPRFSGRQFPNYSSELNVNALELEDSALYLCASSLLQLNTGELFFGEGSRLTVL.